What follows are 18 T cell receptor beta chains derived from one specimen sequenced in a study of cytomegalovirus exposure and HLA in healthy donors. The PCR employed 60 Vbeta primers together with 13 Jbeta primers. Data came from immunoSEQ multiplex PCR; TCRdb stores just in-frame clones and leaves some out. The data show about 100,000 clones, 80% seen once. The sequenced sample consisted of PBMCs. These receptors were taken from a man under 40 in good health and CMV-seronegative.

The chain joins TRBV5-1 to TRBJ2-3, with 9 bases that match TRBD2. Germline CDR1 and CDR2: SGHRS and YFSETQ. The CDR3 has 14 residues. J lost 0 bases, V lost 7 bases, and 3 bases had no gene match. DNA of the CDR3: TGCGCCAGCGCTGGGACTAGCAGCACAGATACGCAGTATTTT. It translates to CASAGTSSTDTQYF.

The chain links TRBV5-4 to TRBJ1-2; the D gene is possibly TRBD1 (5 bases). Germline-derived CDR1 and CDR2 are SGHNT and YYREEE (reference sequence). The germline V and J ends were trimmed by 0 bases and 4 bases, with 13 bases remaining between them. The CDR3 sequence is 15 residues long. The CDR3 region is CASSLAGQFSYGYTF. CDR3 sequence (DNA): TGTGCCAGCAGCTTGGCAGGGCAATTTTCCTATGGCTACACCTTC.

The rearrangement joins TRBV25-1 to TRBJ2-1; 7 bases line up with TRBD2. The CDR3 runs to 14 residues. The ends lost 8 bases at V and 6 bases at J; junction bases unmatched: 10. The germline V gene encodes CDR1 MGHDK and CDR2 SYGVNS. The CDR3 sequence: CASQSTSSSNEQFF. Written as DNA, the CDR3 is TGTGCCAGCCAGTCGACTAGCAGTAGCAATGAGCAGTTCTTC.

This clone was recorded only once. The chain couples TRBV27 to TRBJ2-7, with D possibly matching TRBD2 (6 bases). V lost 5 bases and J 4 bases, leaving 18 bases between the germline ends. Germline V gene lookup returns CDR1 MNHEY and CDR2 SMNVEV (reference sequence). This CDR3 has 15 residues. The CDR3 DNA sequence: TGTGCCAGCAGTCCCAGTTGGGACTCATATTACGAGCAGTACTTC. Residues: CASSPSWDSYYEQYF.

Remarks on this clone: A read error may produce the germline difference seen at one junction end. V and J are TRBV28 and TRBJ2-1; the D is unclear. From germline, CDR1 is MDHEN and CDR2 SYDVKM. The CDR3 extends over 12 amino acids. CDR3 region: CASILLNNGQFF. The CDR3, as DNA: TGTGCCAGCATCCTTCTCAACAATGGGCAGTTCTTC.

The rearrangement joins TRBV25-1 to TRBJ1-1; no definite D call. With 5 bases removed from V and 6 bases from J, the gap between germline ends came to 10 bases. The CDR3 sequence is 12 residues long. Looked up from germline, CDR1 is MGHDK and CDR2 is SYGVNS. The CDR3 loop reads CASSNLGAEAFF. The CDR3 DNA reads TGTGCCAGCAGTAACCTAGGAGCTGAAGCTTTCTTT.

The gene calls are TRBV11-2 and TRBJ2-7; D is possibly TRBD1 (6 bases). Per the germline V gene, CDR1 is SGHAT and CDR2 is FQNNGV. V shed 4 bases and J shed 6 bases, with 13 bases lying between them. This CDR3 spans 13 amino acids. CDR3 residues: CASSSGVNVEQYF. Here the CDR3 DNA reads TGTGCCAGCAGCTCAGGGGTCAACGTCGAGCAGTACTTC.

The chain is built from TRBV7-3 and TRBJ1-1; TRBD1 agrees at 9 bases. The CDR3 length is 17 residues. V lost 5 bases to trimming and J lost 3 bases; unmatched junction nucleotides: 13. Germline lookup yields CDR1 SGHTA and CDR2 FQGTGA. The CDR3 DNA is TGTGCCAGCAGCCCTCTCCGGGACAGGGTTGGATACACTGAAGCTTTCTTT. This gives the protein CASSPLRDRVGYTEAFF.

The rearrangement uses TRBV7-2 and TRBJ2-2, with 7 bases identical to TRBD2. The J segment lost 2 bases and the V segment lost 6 bases, leaving 12 bases of the junction unmatched. CDR3 length: 17 residues. CDR1 and CDR2 from the germline V gene are SGHTA and FQGNSA. Written as DNA, the CDR3 is TGTGCCAGCAGTCCCCCTGCCGGACTAGTAAACACCGGGGAGCTGTTTTTT. This sequence encodes CASSPPAGLVNTGELFF.

This chain joins TRBV5-4 and TRBJ2-2, with 9 bases that match TRBD1. V lost 0 bases, J lost 4 bases, and 4 bases stayed unmatched. Germline CDR1 and CDR2: SGHNT and YYREEE (reference sequence). The CDR3 consists of 16 residues. The CDR3 sequence: CASSLVTGGGTGELFF. In DNA form, the CDR3 reads TGTGCCAGCAGCTTGGTTACAGGGGGCGGCACCGGGGAGCTGTTTTTT.

The rearrangement joins TRBV7-6 to TRBJ1-5; TRBD1 matches at 10 bases. CDR3 length equals 15 residues. Germline values: CDR1 SGHVS, CDR2 FNYEAQ. The V segment lost 5 bases and the J segment 3 bases; nucleotides outside the gene matches: 4. As DNA, the CDR3 is TGTGCCAGCAGCCTAGGGACAGGGGTCAATCAGCCCCAGCATTTT. It codes for CASSLGTGVNQPQHF.

This clone has just a few counts. This chain uses TRBV6-6 with TRBJ2-7; 7 bases fit TRBD1. The V gene's germline CDR1 is MNHNY and CDR2 SVGAGI (reference sequence). Unmatched junction bases numbered 6, after V lost 4 bases and J lost 0 bases. The CDR3 is made up of 15 amino acids. The CDR3 DNA follows: TGTGCCAGCAGTTGGGGGACAGCTCCCTCCTACGAGCAGTACTTC. Amino acid sequence: CASSWGTAPSYEQYF.

The rearrangement joins TRBV11-3 to TRBJ2-1; the match to TRBD1 covers 11 bases. CDR3 size: 15 residues. J lost 6 bases, V lost 0 bases, and 1 base had no gene match. Germline CDR1 is SGHNT and CDR2 is YENEEA. CDR3 DNA sequence: TGTGCCAGCAGCTTAGAGGGGACAGGGGGCAATGAGCAGTTCTTC. It encodes CASSLEGTGGNEQFF. Using reference TRBV11-3 and TRBJ2-1 for the parts outside the CDR3, the full variable domain is EAGVVQSPRYKIIEKKQPVAFWCNPISGHNTLYWYLQNLGQGPELLIRYENEEAVDDSQLPKDRFSAERLKGVDSTLKIQPAELGDSAVYLCASSLEGTGGNEQFFGPGTRLTVL.

The V and J genes are TRBV4-3 and TRBJ1-6; TRBD1 agrees at 10 bases. CDR3 length equals 15 residues. V gave up 4 bases and J gave up 8 bases; unmatched junction bases: 5. CDR1 is LGHNA and CDR2 is YSLEER in the germline V gene. This CDR3 is CASSLLGQGYSPLHF. Written as DNA, the CDR3 is TGCGCCAGCAGCCTGCTGGGACAGGGGTATTCACCCCTCCACTTT.

This clone has a count of ten or more. V gene TRBV23-1 combines with J gene TRBJ2-7; tentative D call: TRBD1 (6 bases). TRBV23-1 is an open reading frame whose function is uncertain. V lost 4 bases to trimming and J lost 4 bases, with 11 bases between them. The CDR3 has 13 amino acids. As DNA, the CDR3 is TGCGCCAGCAGTCCCTCACAGGGTTACGAGCAGTACTTC. Protein sequence: CASSPSQGYEQYF.

This clone was counted between two and nine times. The CDR3 DNA follows: TGTGCCAGCAGTTTATCTTCGGGGGGGCTCTACAATGAGCAGTTCTTC. Translated, it gives CASSLSSGGLYNEQFF. The chain recombines TRBV27 with TRBJ2-1; TRBD2 aligns across 8 bases. Germline CDR1 and CDR2: MNHEY and SMNVEV (reference sequence). There are 16 residues in the CDR3. J gave up 3 bases and V 0 bases, and 4 bases lay outside the gene matches.

V is TRBV25-1 and J is TRBJ2-7, with 9 bases identical to TRBD1. The V gene end was trimmed by 4 bases and the J gene end by 7 bases; junction bases not matched to a gene: 5. The CDR3 extends over 13 amino acids. Germline lookup yields CDR1 MGHDK and CDR2 SYGVNS. This chain's CDR3 is CASSGTGGKEQYF. Here the CDR3 DNA reads TGTGCCAGCAGTGGAACAGGGGGCAAGGAGCAGTACTTC.

The table lists this clone with a few counts. This chain uses TRBV2 with TRBJ2-5; maybe TRBD2 (5 bases). This CDR3 has 15 amino acids. Germline assignment: CDR1 SNHLY and CDR2 FYNNEI. Deletions cut 4 bases from V and 5 bases from J, with 17 bases between. The chain's CDR3 is CASSGGRRLGETQYF. The DNA for the CDR3 is TGTGCCAGCAGTGGAGGGCGCCGGCTCGGGGAGACCCAGTACTTC.